This T cell receptor (beta chain) appears in the sequencing data of a study of response to subunit inactivated influenza vaccine. Study conclusions and caveats: Authors suggested seasonal influenza vaccinations each recruit few new T cells.

Trimming took 6 bases from V and 2 from J, leaving 14 bases between them. The CDR3 spans 14 residues. Looked up from germline, CDR1 is SGHTA and CDR2 is FQGNSA. One entry per CDR3 protein, called by TCRdb with MiXCR from the RT-PCR reads. This sample has around 790,000 distinct CDR3 sequences, with about 20% found just once. This clonotype was picked up many times. Its antigen is as yet unknown. The chain has TRBV7-2 and TRBJ2-7; possible D gene TRBD2, 6 bases. The sequences come from PBMCs from blood, collected 5 days after vaccination. This TCR was recovered from a man aged 45-60 years who received an inactivated influenza vaccine. The CDR3 region is CASSRDSGPYEQYF. Written as DNA, the CDR3 is TGTGCCAGCAGTCGAGATAGCGGACCCTACGAGCAGTACTTC.